This TCR beta chain was sequenced during a study of T cell responses to AZD1222 COVID-19 vaccine. Overall study findings and caveats: Spike-specific TCR breadth rose after two AZD1222 doses, and depth rose as well. Targets within unmutated variant regions were reportedly found for nearly half of spike-specific TCRs. In all cases, repertoires were sampled only after the peak T cell response.

Deletions cut 2 bases from V and 0 bases from J, with 16 bases between. Germline V gives CDR1 SGHDT, CDR2 YYEEEE. The CDR3 runs 17 residues. Details on this clone: The antigen is unknown.

Profiling relied on immunoSEQ multiplex PCR, and the TCRdb table lists in-frame clones only, not all of them. The sample shows approximately 140,000 clones, around nine tenths of them seen only once. V is TRBV5-6 and J is TRBJ2-3; D is possibly TRBD2 (5 bases). The receptor was isolated from an adult who received the AZD1222 COVID-19 vaccine. The source was peripheral blood, collected 28 days after the second AZD1222 dose. The CDR3 DNA is TGTGCCAGCAGCTTCATCCAGGACTTTCGTAGCACAGATACGCAGTATTTT. Translated, it gives CASSFIQDFRSTDTQYF.